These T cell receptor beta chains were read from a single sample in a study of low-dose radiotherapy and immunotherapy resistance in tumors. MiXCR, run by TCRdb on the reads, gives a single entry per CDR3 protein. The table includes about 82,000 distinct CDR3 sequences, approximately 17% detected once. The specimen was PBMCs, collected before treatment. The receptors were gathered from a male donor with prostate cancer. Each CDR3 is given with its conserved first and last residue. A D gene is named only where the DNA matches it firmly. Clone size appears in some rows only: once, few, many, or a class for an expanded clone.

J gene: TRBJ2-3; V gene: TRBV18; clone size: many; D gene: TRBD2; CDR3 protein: CASSPISPSGRTHTQYF; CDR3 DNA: TGTGCCAGCTCACCAATTTCGCCTAGCGGGAGGACCCATACGCAGTATTTT
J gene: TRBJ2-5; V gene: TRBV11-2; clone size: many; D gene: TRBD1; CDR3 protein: CASSRRDRGRQETQYF; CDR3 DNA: TGTGCCAGCAGCCGCAGGGACAGGGGGAGGCAAGAGACCCAGTACTTC
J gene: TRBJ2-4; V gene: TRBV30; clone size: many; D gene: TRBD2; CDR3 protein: CAWTSGGLAAKNIQYF; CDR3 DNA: TGTGCCTGGACTAGCGGGGGGCTGGCGGCCAAAAACATTCAGTACTTC
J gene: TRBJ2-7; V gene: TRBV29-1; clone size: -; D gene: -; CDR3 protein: CSVEQEYEQYF; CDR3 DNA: TGCAGCGTTGAACAGGAATACGAGCAGTACTTC
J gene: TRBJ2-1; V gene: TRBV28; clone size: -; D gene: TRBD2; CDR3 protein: CASSLGTSRGNEQFF; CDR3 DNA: TGTGCCAGCAGTTTAGGGACTAGCAGAGGGAATGAGCAGTTCTTC
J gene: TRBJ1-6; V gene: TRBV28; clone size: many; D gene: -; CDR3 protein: CASSQLNSPLHF; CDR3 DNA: TGTGCCAGCAGCCAATTAAATTCACCCCTCCACTTT
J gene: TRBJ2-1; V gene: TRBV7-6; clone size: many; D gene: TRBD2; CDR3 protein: CASSRGTSGMSSYNEQFF; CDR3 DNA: TGTGCCAGCAGCAGGGGGACTAGCGGGATGAGCTCCTACAATGAGCAGTTCTTC
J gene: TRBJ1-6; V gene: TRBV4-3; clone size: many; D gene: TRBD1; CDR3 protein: CASSRMGQDNSPLHF; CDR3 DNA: TGCGCCAGCAGCCGGATGGGACAGGATAATTCACCCCTCCACTTT
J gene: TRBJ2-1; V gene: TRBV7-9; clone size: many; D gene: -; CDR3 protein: CASSLGQLINEQFF; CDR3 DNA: TGTGCCAGCAGCTTAGGACAGCTTATCAATGAGCAGTTCTTC
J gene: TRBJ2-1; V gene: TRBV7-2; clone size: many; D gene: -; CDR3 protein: CASSENGFSRNEQFF; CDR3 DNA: TGTGCCAGCAGCGAAAACGGGTTCAGCCGCAATGAGCAGTTCTTC
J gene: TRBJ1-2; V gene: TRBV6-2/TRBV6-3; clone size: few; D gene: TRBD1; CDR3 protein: CASRPYTTTGTGLHNYGYTF; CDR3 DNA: TGTGCCAGCAGGCCTTACACCACCACCGGGACAGGGTTGCATAACTATGGCTACACCTTC
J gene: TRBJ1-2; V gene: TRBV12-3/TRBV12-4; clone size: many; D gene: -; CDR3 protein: CASSPAGARGYGYTF; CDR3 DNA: TGTGCCAGCAGCCCGGCGGGGGCGAGGGGCTATGGCTACACCTTC
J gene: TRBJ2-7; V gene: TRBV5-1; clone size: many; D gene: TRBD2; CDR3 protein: CASSEIAGGYEQYF; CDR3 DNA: TGCGCCAGCAGCGAGATAGCGGGAGGTTACGAGCAGTACTTC
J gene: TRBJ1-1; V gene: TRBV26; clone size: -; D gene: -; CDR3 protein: CASSSFPPDLNTEAFF; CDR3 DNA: TGTGCCAGCAGTTCGTTTCCTCCGGACTTGAACACTGAAGCTTTCTTT
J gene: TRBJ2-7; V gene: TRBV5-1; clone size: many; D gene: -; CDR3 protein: CASSLQAGSYEQYF; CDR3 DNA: TGCGCCAGCAGCTTGCAAGCGGGTTCCTACGAGCAGTACTTC
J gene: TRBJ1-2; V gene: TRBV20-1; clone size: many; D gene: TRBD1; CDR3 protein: CSAGGTGGRYGYTF; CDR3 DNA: TGCAGTGCTGGGGGGACAGGGGGCCGCTATGGCTACACCTTC
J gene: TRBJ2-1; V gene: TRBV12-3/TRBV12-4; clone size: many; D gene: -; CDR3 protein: CASSSRGSSSYNEQFF; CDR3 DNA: TGTGCCAGCAGTTCCCGTGGGTCGAGCTCCTACAATGAGCAGTTCTTC
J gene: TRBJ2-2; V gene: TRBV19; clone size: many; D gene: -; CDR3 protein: CASSTWTSNTGELFF; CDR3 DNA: TGTGCCAGTAGTACTTGGACATCGAACACCGGGGAGCTGTTTTTT
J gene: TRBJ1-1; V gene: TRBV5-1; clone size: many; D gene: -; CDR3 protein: CASSLKGGGTEAFF; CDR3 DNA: TGCGCCAGCAGCTTGAAGGGAGGGGGCACTGAAGCTTTCTTT
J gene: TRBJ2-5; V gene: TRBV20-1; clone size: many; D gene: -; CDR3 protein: CSARTNQETQYF; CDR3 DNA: TGCAGTGCACGGACTAACCAAGAGACCCAGTACTTC
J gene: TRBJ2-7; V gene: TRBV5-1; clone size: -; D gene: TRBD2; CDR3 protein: CASSQLATYEQYF; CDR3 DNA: TGCGCCAGCAGTCAACTAGCGACCTACGAGCAGTACTTC
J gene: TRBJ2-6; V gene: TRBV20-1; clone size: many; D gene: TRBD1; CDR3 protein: CSANGQESSGANVLTF; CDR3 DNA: TGCAGTGCAAACGGACAGGAGAGCTCTGGGGCCAACGTCCTGACTTTC
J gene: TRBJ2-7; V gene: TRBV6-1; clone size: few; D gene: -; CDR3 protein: CASSMTGGLAFYEQYF; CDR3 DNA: TGTGCCAGCAGCATGACAGGGGGACTAGCGTTCTACGAGCAGTACTTC
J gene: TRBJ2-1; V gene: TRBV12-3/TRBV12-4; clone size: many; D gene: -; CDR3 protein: CASSPELDEQFF; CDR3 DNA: TGTGCCAGCAGTCCAGAATTGGATGAGCAGTTCTTC
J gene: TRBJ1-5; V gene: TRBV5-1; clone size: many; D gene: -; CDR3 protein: CASSLEQGNQPQHF; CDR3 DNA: TGTGCCAGCAGCTTAGAACAGGGCAATCAGCCCCAGCATTTT
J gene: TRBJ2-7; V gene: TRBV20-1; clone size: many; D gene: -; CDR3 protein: CSSHGGWDSYEQYF; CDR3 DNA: TGCAGTTCTCATGGAGGGTGGGACTCCTACGAGCAGTACTTC
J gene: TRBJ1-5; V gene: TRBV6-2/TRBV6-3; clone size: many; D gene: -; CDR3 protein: CASRRRTDSYSNQPQHF; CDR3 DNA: TGTGCCAGCAGGCGCCGGACAGACTCTTATAGCAATCAGCCCCAGCATTTT
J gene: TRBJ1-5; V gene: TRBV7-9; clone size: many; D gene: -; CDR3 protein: CASSSLKEAHQPQHF; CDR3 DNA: TGTGCCAGCAGCTCGCTTAAGGAGGCCCATCAGCCCCAGCATTTT
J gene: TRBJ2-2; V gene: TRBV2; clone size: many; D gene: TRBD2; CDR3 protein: CASSGTSAAGAGELFF; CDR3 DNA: TGTGCCAGCAGTGGGACTAGCGCCGCGGGAGCCGGGGAGCTGTTTTTT
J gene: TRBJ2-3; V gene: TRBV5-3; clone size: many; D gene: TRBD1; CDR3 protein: CASSFGQATDTQYF; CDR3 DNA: TGTGCCAGCAGCTTTGGACAGGCCACAGATACGCAGTATTTT
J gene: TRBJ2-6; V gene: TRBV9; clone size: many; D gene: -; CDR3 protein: CASSGSAEISRGANVLTF; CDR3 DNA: TGTGCCAGCAGCGGATCAGCGGAGATCTCGAGAGGGGCCAACGTCCTGACTTTC
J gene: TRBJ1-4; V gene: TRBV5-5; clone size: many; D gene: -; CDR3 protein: CASSFTPNEKLFF; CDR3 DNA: TGTGCCAGCAGCTTTACGCCTAATGAAAAACTGTTTTTT
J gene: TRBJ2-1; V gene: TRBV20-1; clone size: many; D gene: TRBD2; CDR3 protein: CSARTSGSLMGEQFF; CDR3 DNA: TGCAGTGCCCGGACTAGCGGGAGCCTGATGGGTGAGCAGTTCTTC
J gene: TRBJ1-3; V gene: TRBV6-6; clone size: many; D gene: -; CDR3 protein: CASRSGQTGNTIYF; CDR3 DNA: TGTGCCAGCAGGTCCGGGCAGACTGGAAACACCATATATTTT
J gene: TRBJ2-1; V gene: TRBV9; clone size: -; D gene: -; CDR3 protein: CASSVYSQGRDEQFF; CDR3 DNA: TGTGCCAGCAGCGTGTATTCGCAGGGTAGGGATGAGCAGTTCTTC
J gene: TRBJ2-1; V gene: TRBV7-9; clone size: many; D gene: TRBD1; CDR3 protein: CASSLAGDRTNEQFF; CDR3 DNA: TGTGCCAGCAGCTTAGCGGGGGACAGGACCAATGAGCAGTTCTTC
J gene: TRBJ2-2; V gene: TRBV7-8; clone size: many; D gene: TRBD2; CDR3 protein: CASRLAGGNTGELFF; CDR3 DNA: TGTGCCAGCAGACTAGCGGGGGGGAACACCGGGGAGCTGTTTTTT
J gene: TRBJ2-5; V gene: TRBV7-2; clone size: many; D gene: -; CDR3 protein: CASSLAQETQYF; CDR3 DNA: TGTGCCAGCAGCTTAGCCCAAGAGACCCAGTACTTC
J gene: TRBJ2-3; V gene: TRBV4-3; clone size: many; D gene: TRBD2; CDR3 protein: CASSQDWGSGGVLTDTQYF; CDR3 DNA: TGCGCCAGCAGCCAAGATTGGGGTAGCGGGGGGGTGCTTACAGATACGCAGTATTTT
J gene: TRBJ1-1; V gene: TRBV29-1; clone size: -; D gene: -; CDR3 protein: CSVETLGLNTEAFF; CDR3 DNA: TGCAGCGTTGAAACGCTCGGGTTGAACACTGAAGCTTTCTTT
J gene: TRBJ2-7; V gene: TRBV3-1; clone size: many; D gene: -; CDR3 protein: CASSQAPSGMYEQYF; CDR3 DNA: TGTGCCAGCAGCCAAGCCCCCTCGGGGATGTACGAGCAGTACTTC
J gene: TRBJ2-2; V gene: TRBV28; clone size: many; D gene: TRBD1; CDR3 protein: CASSLAGQGLGGELFF; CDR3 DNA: TGTGCCAGCAGTTTAGCTGGACAGGGACTCGGCGGGGAGCTGTTTTTT
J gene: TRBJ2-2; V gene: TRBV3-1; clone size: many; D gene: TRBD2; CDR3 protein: CASSQAGGNTGELFF; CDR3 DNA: TGTGCCAGCAGCCAAGCGGGGGGGAACACCGGGGAGCTGTTTTTT